This note documents a single TCR beta chain sequence. Its specific antigen is unknown. No quality values exist for individual bases; no much larger clone is one base distant. Sorted unstimulated T cells and proliferating T cells recovered from mixed lymphocyte reactions underwent TCRbeta CDR3 sequencing. Fresh whole blood from fewer than 11 HLA-typed healthy donors served as the source for isolating PBMCs. The germline V gene yields SGHTA for CDR1 and FQGNSA for CDR2. The CDR3 measures 14 amino acids from cysteine to phenylalanine. Just the 42-base CDR3 DNA is kept, in frame starting at base 1. These data are taken from a study of siplizumab effects on memory and regulatory T cells (dated by TCRdb to about 2019). General notes on the study: The study looked at the effect of siplizumab, an anti-CD2 antibody, on alloreactive T-cell subsets in allogeneic mixed lymphocyte reactions made from human PBMCs.

The receptor library was made with the immunoSEQ multiplex PCR assay. Roughly 100,000 TCR templates per sample were assayed by the deep sequencing platform. Genomic DNA extracted from sorted T cells was used for TCRbeta CDR3 sequencing. As for the original processing: The R programming language was used for clonal analysis of the TCRbeta CDR3 data. Alloreactive CD4+ and CD8+ clones were identified by comparing unstimulated samples to CFSE-low samples taken after the reaction. Regulatory or non-regulatory origin of alloreactive CD4+ clones was assigned by matching sequences to the sorted unstimulated Treg and non-Treg repertoires. Not all clones reach the TCRdb copy of this immuneACCESS table, which keeps in-frame sequences only. Checked studies attribute under half of the gap to unresolved V genes and leave the rest unexplained. Clone size and the V and J calls come from that table; the DNA yielded D and trimming. The sample includes fewer than 85,000 clones, with about 95% observed a single time. Clones ranked in the top ten supply around 18% of the sample.

The paper's findings and limits, for the study overall: Unstimulated naive T cells appeared to be more diverse than memory T cells, and naive cells seemed to make a substantial contribution to the alloresponse. In reactions with siplizumab, an average of approximately 69% of mappable alloreactive CD4+ clones were Treg-derived, compared with 25% to 30% in control reactions. About 80-96% of proliferating CD4+ or CD8+ clones could not be given a naive or memory phenotype. Sequences below about 10^-5 frequency were poorly captured, so only a minor fraction of alloreactive clones could be mapped to unstimulated subsets. No functional confirmation was obtained for the suppressive function of proliferating Tregs from siplizumab cultures. The cumulative frequency of alloreactive sequences that could be traced back to unstimulated CD4+ memory T cells was significantly reduced by siplizumab.

This receptor was taken from a human donor in good health. The sample consisted of CD8+ T cells sorted from blood. The rearrangement combines TRBV7-2 with TRBJ2-5; the best D guess is TRBD1, with 6 bases matching. The DNA end favors TRBJ2-7, so the J call may be wrong. The CDR3 amino acid sequence is: CASSHPDSRYEQYF. The sequence in DNA is TGTGCCAGCAGCCACCCGGACAGCAGATACGAGCAGTACTTC.